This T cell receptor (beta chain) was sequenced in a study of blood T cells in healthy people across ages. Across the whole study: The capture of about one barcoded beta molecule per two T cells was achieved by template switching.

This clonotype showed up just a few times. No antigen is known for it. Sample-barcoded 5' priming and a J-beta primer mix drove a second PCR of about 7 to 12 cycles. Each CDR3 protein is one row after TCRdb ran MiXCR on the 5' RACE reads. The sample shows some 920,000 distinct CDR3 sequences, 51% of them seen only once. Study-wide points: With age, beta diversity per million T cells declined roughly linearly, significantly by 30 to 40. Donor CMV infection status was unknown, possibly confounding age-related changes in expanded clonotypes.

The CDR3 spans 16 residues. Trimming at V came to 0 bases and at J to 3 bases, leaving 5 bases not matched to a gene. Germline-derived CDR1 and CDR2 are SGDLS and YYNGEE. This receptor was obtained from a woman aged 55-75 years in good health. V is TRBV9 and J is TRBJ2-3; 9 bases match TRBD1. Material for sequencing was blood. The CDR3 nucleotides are TGTGCCAGCAGCGTAGCTAGGGGACAGGGAACAGATACGCAGTATTTT. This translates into CASSVARGQGTDTQYF.